This TCR beta chain was sequenced during a study of monozygotic twins with inflammatory bowel disease. The CDR3 has 15 amino acids. Germline CDR1 and CDR2: KGHSH and LQKENI. TCRdb re-analyzed the 5' RACE reads; it lists each CDR3 protein once, without DNA. In total, the table holds 440,000 or so distinct CDR3 sequences. About this clonotype: Its specificity is not known.

Study results and caveats: A distinction between different T cell subtypes was not possible.

The clonotype was recovered from a human donor with ulcerative colitis or Crohn's disease, or a healthy co-twin of an affected twin (not recorded which). V usage is TRBV18 and J usage is TRBJ1-1; the TRBD1 assignment by TCRdb is unverifiable without DNA. The specimen sequenced was blood. CDR3 in amino acids: CASSPRDTMNTEAFF.